This record concerns one TCR beta chain sequence. Between the trimmed V and J ends, which lost 5 bases and 8 bases, there was a span of 23 bases. The CDR3 contains 16 residues. Germline V CDR1 and CDR2: ENHRY, SYGVKD. The sample originates from a study of blood T cell repertoires in COVID-19. About the research overall: The study drew acute and convalescent COVID-19 samples from the United States, Italy and Spain. Sources were T cells, B-cell-depleted T cells, or PBMCs; the material itself was cDNA or gDNA.

Per the authors' pipeline: It was from reference gene primer amplification that nucleated cell counts were estimated. Method: immunoSEQ multiplex PCR; TCRdb's copy keeps in-frame clones and lacks some. That table furnishes V, J and clone size, whereas the DNA furnished D and trimming. The sample has tens of thousands of clones; about 80% are singletons. The sequenced sample consisted of peripheral blood. This clonotype originated in a human donor in a cohort sampled during active COVID-19. This chain links TRBV10-3 with TRBJ2-3; D possibly corresponds to TRBD2 (6 bases). This CDR3 is CAISWRDPPVSTTQYF. The CDR3 nucleotides read TGTGCCATCAGTTGGAGGGACCCCCCCGTATCCACTACGCAGTATTTT.